The following is a T cell receptor beta chain sequence with its context. Its target is unknown. The data originate from a study of T-cell reconstitution after alpha-beta-depleted transplantation in children. The study, taken as a whole, reports: The study reportedly traced alpha-beta T cells about two months after transplant to several hundred expanded graft clones. At the one-year point after transplant, T-cell counts and TCRbeta diversity were found to come mostly from T cells that had been newly produced.

TCRbeta library preparation incorporated unique molecular identifiers. In TCRdb, the PCR reads were re-called with MiXCR into one record per CDR3 protein. The sample has 250,000 to 350,000 distinct CDR3 sequences, approximately 23% seen once. The CDR3 covers 15 residues. The V segment lost 6 bases and the J segment 1 base; nucleotides outside the gene matches: 5. The V gene's germline CDR1 is MDHEN and CDR2 SYDVKM. The TCR comes from a male patient between 5 and 17 years old who had a stem cell transplant for acute lymphoblastic leukemia, so the T cells may come from the graft donor. The sample was PBMCs, mostly from graft donor cells, taken 180 days after TCRalphabeta/CD19-depleted stem cell transplant. V is TRBV28 and J is TRBJ2-2; 7 bases align to TRBD1. In DNA, the CDR3 is TGTGCCAGCAGGCTACAGGGGTTGAACACCGGGGAGCTGTTTTTT. Protein sequence: CASRLQGLNTGELFF.